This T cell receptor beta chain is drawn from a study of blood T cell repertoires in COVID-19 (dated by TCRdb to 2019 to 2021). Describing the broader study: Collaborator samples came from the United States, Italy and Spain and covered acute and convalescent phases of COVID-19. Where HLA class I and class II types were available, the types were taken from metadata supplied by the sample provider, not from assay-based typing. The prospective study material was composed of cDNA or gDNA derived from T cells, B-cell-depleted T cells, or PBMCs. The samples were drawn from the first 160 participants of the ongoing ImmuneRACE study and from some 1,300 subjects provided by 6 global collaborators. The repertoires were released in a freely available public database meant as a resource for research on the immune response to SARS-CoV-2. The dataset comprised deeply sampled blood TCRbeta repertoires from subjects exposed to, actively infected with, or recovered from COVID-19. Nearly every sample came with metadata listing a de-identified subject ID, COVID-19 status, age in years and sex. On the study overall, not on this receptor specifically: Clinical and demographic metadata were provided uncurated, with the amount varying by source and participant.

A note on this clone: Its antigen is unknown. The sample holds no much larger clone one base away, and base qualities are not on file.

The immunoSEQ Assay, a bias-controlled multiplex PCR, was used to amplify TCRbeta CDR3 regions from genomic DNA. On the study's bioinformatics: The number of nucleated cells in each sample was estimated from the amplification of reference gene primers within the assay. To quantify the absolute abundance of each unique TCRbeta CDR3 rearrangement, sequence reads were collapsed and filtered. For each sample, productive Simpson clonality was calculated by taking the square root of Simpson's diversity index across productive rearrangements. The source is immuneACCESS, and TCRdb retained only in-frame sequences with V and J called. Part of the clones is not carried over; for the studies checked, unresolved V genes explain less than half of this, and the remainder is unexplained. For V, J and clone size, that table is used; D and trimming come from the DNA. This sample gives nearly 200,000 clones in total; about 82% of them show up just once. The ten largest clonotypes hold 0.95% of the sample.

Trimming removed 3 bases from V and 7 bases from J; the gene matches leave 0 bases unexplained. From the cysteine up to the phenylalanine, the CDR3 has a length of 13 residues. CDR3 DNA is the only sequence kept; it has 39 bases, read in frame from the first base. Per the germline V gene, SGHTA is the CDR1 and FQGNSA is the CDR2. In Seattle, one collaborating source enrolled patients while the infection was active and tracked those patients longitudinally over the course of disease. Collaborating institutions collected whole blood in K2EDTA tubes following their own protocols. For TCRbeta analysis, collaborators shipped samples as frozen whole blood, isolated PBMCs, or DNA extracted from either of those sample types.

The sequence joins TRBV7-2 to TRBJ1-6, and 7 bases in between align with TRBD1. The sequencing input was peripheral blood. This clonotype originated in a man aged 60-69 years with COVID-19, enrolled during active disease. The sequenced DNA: TGTGCCAGCAGCTTGGACAGGAATTCACCCCTCCACTTT. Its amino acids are CASSLDRNSPLHF. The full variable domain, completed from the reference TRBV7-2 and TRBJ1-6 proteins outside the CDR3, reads GAGVSQSPSNKVTEKGKDVELRCDPISGHTALYWYRQSLGQGLEFLIYFQGNSAPDKSGLPSDRFSAERTGGSVSTLTIQRTQQEDSAVYLCASSLDRNSPLHFGNGTRLTVT.